These T cell receptor beta chains were read from a single sample in a study of blood T cells in healthy people across ages. One entry per CDR3 protein, called by TCRdb with MiXCR from the 5' RACE reads. The sample has about 1.4 million distinct CDR3 sequences, around 59% seen once. Sequenced: blood. The receptors derive from a man aged 18 to 29 in good health. The CDR3 runs from the conserved cysteine through the conserved F or W. The D gene is left open where the match is weak. Not every row has a clone size; where given, it reads once, few, many or a size class.

d_call: NA; v_call: TRBV7-2; clone_size: NA; j_call: TRBJ2-3; cdr3_nt: TGTGCCAGCAGCTTAGGGTTTGGAGGACGGAACACAGATACGCAGTATTTT; cdr3_aa: CASSLGFGGRNTDTQYF
d_call: NA; v_call: TRBV29-1; clone_size: NA; j_call: TRBJ2-1; cdr3_nt: TGCAGCGTTGATCGGCAGGGATTTTCTGAGCAGTTCTTC; cdr3_aa: CSVDRQGFSEQFF
d_call: NA; v_call: TRBV6-4; clone_size: NA; j_call: TRBJ1-5; cdr3_nt: TGTGCCAGCAGTGGTCAGAGCCTCAATCAGCCCCAGCATTTT; cdr3_aa: CASSGQSLNQPQHF
d_call: NA; v_call: TRBV12-3/TRBV12-4; clone_size: few; j_call: TRBJ1-6; cdr3_nt: TGTGCCAGCAGTTTAAGGCGGGAGAATTCACCCCTCCACTTT; cdr3_aa: CASSLRRENSPLHF
d_call: TRBD1; v_call: TRBV27; clone_size: few; j_call: TRBJ2-1; cdr3_nt: TGTGCCAGCAGTTTTGTGAGGGGGCTTGGTAATGAGCAGTTCTTC; cdr3_aa: CASSFVRGLGNEQFF
d_call: NA; v_call: TRBV6-2/TRBV6-3; clone_size: few; j_call: TRBJ2-7; cdr3_nt: TGTGCCAGCAGTTACTCTCCAGACTCGACCTCCTACGAGCAGTACTTC; cdr3_aa: CASSYSPDSTSYEQYF
d_call: NA; v_call: TRBV5-1; clone_size: NA; j_call: TRBJ2-1; cdr3_nt: TGCGCCAGCAGCCAGGGACTGGAGCCGACTAATGAGCAGTTCTTC; cdr3_aa: CASSQGLEPTNEQFF
d_call: NA; v_call: TRBV2; clone_size: once; j_call: TRBJ2-5; cdr3_nt: TGTGCCGGTGAAACTAGCCTTGAGACCCAGTACTTC; cdr3_aa: CAGETSLETQYF
d_call: TRBD2; v_call: TRBV27; clone_size: NA; j_call: TRBJ2-7; cdr3_nt: TGTGCCAGCAGTTCCCTACTAGCGGGAACTTTCTACGAGCAGTACTTC; cdr3_aa: CASSSLLAGTFYEQYF
d_call: TRBD2; v_call: TRBV25-1; clone_size: NA; j_call: TRBJ2-1; cdr3_nt: TGTGCCAGCAGTCGGCTAGCGGGAGAGGATGAGCAGTTCTTC; cdr3_aa: CASSRLAGEDEQFF
d_call: TRBD1; v_call: TRBV5-5; clone_size: NA; j_call: TRBJ2-7; cdr3_nt: TGTGCCAGCAGCTCAAAAATTGACAGGGTCGAAGAGCAGTACTTC; cdr3_aa: CASSSKIDRVEEQYF
d_call: NA; v_call: TRBV29-1; clone_size: NA; j_call: TRBJ1-1; cdr3_nt: TGCAGCGTGGCCCCCGGTGGGAGCACTGAAGCTTTCTTT; cdr3_aa: CSVAPGGSTEAFF
d_call: TRBD1; v_call: TRBV20-1; clone_size: NA; j_call: TRBJ1-2; cdr3_nt: TGCAGTCGCTCCGGACAGGGGAACTATGGCTACACCTTC; cdr3_aa: CSRSGQGNYGYTF
d_call: NA; v_call: TRBV6-5; clone_size: once; j_call: TRBJ2-1; cdr3_nt: TGTGCCAGCAGCCTACCGAGGACGGGAAAATTTAACAATGAGCAGTTCTTC; cdr3_aa: CASSLPRTGKFNNEQFF
d_call: NA; v_call: TRBV7-9; clone_size: NA; j_call: TRBJ2-1; cdr3_nt: TGTGCCAGCAGCTTACCCGGGACCGGCAATGAGCAGTTCTTC; cdr3_aa: CASSLPGTGNEQFF
d_call: NA; v_call: TRBV2; clone_size: few; j_call: TRBJ2-7; cdr3_nt: TGTGCCAGCAGTGCAGGGGATTTGTACGAGCAGTACTTC; cdr3_aa: CASSAGDLYEQYF
d_call: NA; v_call: TRBV7-9; clone_size: NA; j_call: TRBJ2-7; cdr3_nt: TGTGCCAGCAGCGCCCCATACAGCTACGAGCAGTACTTC; cdr3_aa: CASSAPYSYEQYF
d_call: TRBD2; v_call: TRBV6-6; clone_size: NA; j_call: TRBJ2-1; cdr3_nt: TGTGCCAGCAGCGCCCCACTGGCGGGAGGGTTTGATGAGCAGTTCTTC; cdr3_aa: CASSAPLAGGFDEQFF
d_call: TRBD1; v_call: TRBV11-1; clone_size: NA; j_call: TRBJ2-2; cdr3_nt: TGTGCCAGCAGCCCTCTGACAGGGGGGACCGTCGGGGAGCTGTTTTTT; cdr3_aa: CASSPLTGGTVGELFF
d_call: NA; v_call: TRBV7-9; clone_size: NA; j_call: TRBJ2-5; cdr3_nt: TGTGCCAGCAGCCCGACGAAGGGCGAACGTGAGACCCAGTACTTC; cdr3_aa: CASSPTKGERETQYF
d_call: TRBD2; v_call: TRBV7-8; clone_size: NA; j_call: TRBJ2-7; cdr3_nt: TGTGCCAGCAGCTTGATTCCCATCGGGAGGACTAGAGCCGCCTACGAGCAGTACTTC; cdr3_aa: CASSLIPIGRTRAAYEQYF
d_call: NA; v_call: TRBV7-8; clone_size: NA; j_call: TRBJ2-3; cdr3_nt: TGTGCCAGCAGCTCCAGGAGTAGCACAGATACGCAGTATTTT; cdr3_aa: CASSSRSSTDTQYF
d_call: TRBD1; v_call: TRBV7-9; clone_size: NA; j_call: TRBJ2-7; cdr3_nt: TGTGCCAGCAGCTTACCGGGACAGGGATTTGAGCAGTACTTC; cdr3_aa: CASSLPGQGFEQYF
d_call: TRBD2; v_call: TRBV6-2/TRBV6-3; clone_size: many; j_call: TRBJ2-7; cdr3_nt: TGTGCCAGCAGCCTCTTAGCGGGAAACTACGAGCAGTACTTC; cdr3_aa: CASSLLAGNYEQYF
d_call: NA; v_call: TRBV20-1; clone_size: NA; j_call: TRBJ2-4; cdr3_nt: TGCAGTGCTAGCAGTCATCTGGCCAAAAACATTCAGTACTTC; cdr3_aa: CSASSHLAKNIQYF
d_call: NA; v_call: TRBV24-1; clone_size: NA; j_call: TRBJ1-1; cdr3_nt: TGTGCCACCAGGACTACCGGGTCCCTTGGCACTGAAGCTTTCTTT; cdr3_aa: CATRTTGSLGTEAFF
d_call: TRBD2; v_call: TRBV6-4; clone_size: NA; j_call: TRBJ2-5; cdr3_nt: TGTGCCAGCAGCGAACGCCGGGGGGAAGGAGAGACCCAGTACTTC; cdr3_aa: CASSERRGEGETQYF
d_call: TRBD2; v_call: TRBV7-2; clone_size: many; j_call: TRBJ2-3; cdr3_nt: TGTGCCAGCGAGCTAGCGGGAGGAGTCTCCACAGATACGCAGTATTTT; cdr3_aa: CASELAGGVSTDTQYF
d_call: NA; v_call: TRBV12-3/TRBV12-4; clone_size: few; j_call: TRBJ2-3; cdr3_nt: TGTGCCAGCCGCGGGCTGGATACGCAGTATTTT; cdr3_aa: CASRGLDTQYF
d_call: NA; v_call: TRBV29-1; clone_size: NA; j_call: TRBJ1-1; cdr3_nt: TGCAGCGTCGAAGACAGTACAACCACTGAAGCTTTCTTT; cdr3_aa: CSVEDSTTTEAFF
d_call: TRBD1; v_call: TRBV5-1; clone_size: NA; j_call: TRBJ2-6; cdr3_nt: TGCGCCAGCAGACAAAACAGGATGGTGGGACAGGGGATCTTTGGGGCCAACGTCCTGACTTTC; cdr3_aa: CASRQNRMVGQGIFGANVLTF
d_call: NA; v_call: TRBV2; clone_size: NA; j_call: TRBJ2-1; cdr3_nt: TGTGCCAGCAGTGAAGCGCTTAGGTCAAGCCAGTTCTTC; cdr3_aa: CASSEALRSSQFF
d_call: TRBD2; v_call: TRBV6-1; clone_size: NA; j_call: TRBJ2-7; cdr3_nt: TGTGCCAGCAGCCCCATGCCAGGGACTAGCGGGAGCTACTACGAGCAGTACTTC; cdr3_aa: CASSPMPGTSGSYYEQYF
d_call: NA; v_call: TRBV5-6; clone_size: NA; j_call: TRBJ2-5; cdr3_nt: TGTGCCAGCAGCTTGGTTCTGGGCGGCCAAGAGACCCAGTACTTC; cdr3_aa: CASSLVLGGQETQYF
d_call: TRBD1; v_call: TRBV30; clone_size: NA; j_call: TRBJ2-7; cdr3_nt: TGTGCCTGGGGATCCTGGACAGGGACCTCCTACGAGCAGTACTTC; cdr3_aa: CAWGSWTGTSYEQYF
d_call: TRBD2; v_call: TRBV29-1; clone_size: few; j_call: TRBJ2-3; cdr3_nt: TGCAGCGTGGGGGGGACGCTCAGTGATACGCAGTATTTT; cdr3_aa: CSVGGTLSDTQYF
d_call: TRBD1; v_call: TRBV4-2; clone_size: few; j_call: TRBJ1-1; cdr3_nt: TGTGCCAGCAGCCAGACAGGGCGCACTGAAGCTTTCTTT; cdr3_aa: CASSQTGRTEAFF
d_call: TRBD1; v_call: TRBV7-2; clone_size: few; j_call: TRBJ1-2; cdr3_nt: TGTGCCAGCAGCTTAGTATTGTTGGGCCGACAGGGGTTTGGCTACACCTTC; cdr3_aa: CASSLVLLGRQGFGYTF
d_call: NA; v_call: TRBV7-2; clone_size: few; j_call: TRBJ1-2; cdr3_nt: TGTGCCAGCAGCTTTTCTCGGGACGTACACTATGGCTACACCTTC; cdr3_aa: CASSFSRDVHYGYTF
d_call: TRBD2; v_call: TRBV20-1; clone_size: NA; j_call: TRBJ2-1; cdr3_nt: TGCAGTGCCCAGCCGGGAGGTAATGAGCAGTTCTTC; cdr3_aa: CSAQPGGNEQFF
d_call: NA; v_call: TRBV6-5; clone_size: NA; j_call: TRBJ2-5; cdr3_nt: TGTGCCAGTGAAGGGAGCCACCAAGAGACCCAGTACTTC; cdr3_aa: CASEGSHQETQYF
d_call: NA; v_call: TRBV15; clone_size: once; j_call: TRBJ2-7; cdr3_nt: TGTGCCACCAGCAGGTCCCTGAGCTCCTACGAGCAGTACTTC; cdr3_aa: CATSRSLSSYEQYF
d_call: NA; v_call: TRBV25-1; clone_size: NA; j_call: TRBJ2-3; cdr3_nt: TGTGCCAGCAGTGAAATTGGACCTACGCAGTATTTT; cdr3_aa: CASSEIGPTQYF
d_call: TRBD1; v_call: TRBV28; clone_size: NA; j_call: TRBJ2-7; cdr3_nt: TGTGCCAGCAGCTCTATGACAGGGGGGGACGAGCAGTACTTC; cdr3_aa: CASSSMTGGDEQYF
d_call: TRBD2; v_call: TRBV20-1; clone_size: NA; j_call: TRBJ2-7; cdr3_nt: TGCAGTGCTAGAACACTAGCGGGGGGACCTAGCGAGCAGTACTTC; cdr3_aa: CSARTLAGGPSEQYF
d_call: NA; v_call: TRBV20-1; clone_size: NA; j_call: TRBJ2-3; cdr3_nt: TGCAGTGCTTCCAATCCAGATACGCAGTATTTT; cdr3_aa: CSASNPDTQYF
d_call: NA; v_call: TRBV28; clone_size: NA; j_call: TRBJ1-2; cdr3_nt: TGTGCCAGCAATACTAGGGGGGGCCCCTATGGCTACACCTTC; cdr3_aa: CASNTRGGPYGYTF
d_call: TRBD2; v_call: TRBV4-2; clone_size: NA; j_call: TRBJ2-3; cdr3_nt: TGTGCCAGCAGCCGCTTGCGGGAGGGCCTGCCAGATACGCAGTATTTT; cdr3_aa: CASSRLREGLPDTQYF